A selection of T cell receptor beta chains follows, all from one sample in a study of early T cells in non-severe SARS-CoV-2 infection. MiXCR, applied by TCRdb to the 5' RACE reads, yields one record per CDR3 protein. The table lists about 64,000 distinct CDR3 sequences, 20% of them singletons. Specimen: whole blood, collected at baseline. These receptors all stem from an adult who was a healthcare worker with PCR-confirmed SARS-CoV-2 infection or an uninfected control (not recorded which). The CDR3 runs from the conserved cysteine through the conserved F or W. The order of the fields is V gene, clone size, D gene, J gene, CDR3 DNA, CDR3 protein. The D gene is left open where the match is weak. The size entry is marked missing in some rows and otherwise reads once, few, many or a size class.

TRBV5-1	few	NA	TRBJ2-2	TGCGCCAGCAGCTTGGAAGCGGGCGGGGAGCTGTTTTTT	CASSLEAGGELFF
TRBV6-6	few	NA	TRBJ1-5	TGTGCCAGCACCGTACAGGGAAATCAGCCCCAGCATTTT	CASTVQGNQPQHF
TRBV4-1	few	NA	TRBJ2-5	TGCGCCAGCAGCCAAGATCAGGAGGAGACCCAGTACTTC	CASSQDQEETQYF
TRBV25-1	NA	NA	TRBJ2-7	TGTGCCAGCCTAGGTCTAACCGGCGAGCAGTACTTC	CASLGLTGEQYF
TRBV5-6	NA	TRBD1	TRBJ1-1	TGTGCCAGCAGCTTGGGGACAGGGATAGACACTGAAGCTTTCTTT	CASSLGTGIDTEAFF
TRBV4-2	NA	NA	TRBJ1-2	TGTGCCAGCAGCCAAGATCTAGGAGCGTTAGCTAACTATGGCTACACCTTC	CASSQDLGALANYGYTF
TRBV12-3/TRBV12-4	few	NA	TRBJ2-2	TGTGCCAGCAGTCTAAGTTCGCCCGGGGAGCTGTTTTTT	CASSLSSPGELFF
TRBV6-1	NA	NA	TRBJ1-1	TGTGCCAGCACGCAGATGAACACTGAAGCTTTCTTT	CASTQMNTEAFF
TRBV7-2	NA	NA	TRBJ2-2	TGTGCCAGCAGCCCGTTATCATTTGGAGCCGGGGAGCTGTTTTTT	CASSPLSFGAGELFF
TRBV4-1	many	NA	TRBJ2-7	TGCGCCAGCAGCGGGCTCCTAAGTGGTTACGAGCAGTACTTC	CASSGLLSGYEQYF
TRBV27	many	NA	TRBJ2-7	TGTGCCAGCAGTTTTGGTCTCCGGGGAGAGGAGCAGTACTTC	CASSFGLRGEEQYF
TRBV4-1	NA	NA	TRBJ1-1	TGCGCCAGCAGCCAACAAGGAAGCATGAACACTGAAGCTTTCTTT	CASSQQGSMNTEAFF
TRBV25-1	many	NA	TRBJ2-7	TGTGCCAGCAGTGAATCGGGCAGGGGATACGAGCAGTACTTC	CASSESGRGYEQYF
TRBV19	many	NA	TRBJ2-3	TGTGCCAGTAGTAGGTCTTCGTCGGATACGCAGTATTTT	CASSRSSSDTQYF
TRBV7-8	NA	TRBD2	TRBJ2-5	TGTGCCAGCAGCTTATCTCTCCTTAGCGGGGTAGAGACCCAGTACTTC	CASSLSLLSGVETQYF
TRBV7-6	many	NA	TRBJ1-4	TGTGCCAGCAGCTTCCCCAACGAAAAACTGTTTTTT	CASSFPNEKLFF